This TCR beta chain derives from a study of blood T cell repertoires in COVID-19. About the research overall: Samples taken during acute and convalescent COVID-19 were collected in the United States, Italy and Spain. PBMCs, B-cell-depleted T cells, or T cells were the source of the cDNA or gDNA that made up the material.

In the original analysis: Nucleated cell counts were estimated from reference gene primer amplification. Data came from immunoSEQ multiplex PCR; TCRdb stores just in-frame clones and leaves some out. That table furnishes V, J and clone size, whereas the DNA furnished D and trimming. The sample includes some 220,000 clones, around 80% of them seen just once. CDR1 is LGHNA and CDR2 is YSLEER in the germline V gene. This CDR3 spans 18 amino acids. With 0 bases clipped from V and 1 base from J, the junction kept 2 bases outside the gene matches. Sample: peripheral blood. V usage is TRBV4-3 and J usage is TRBJ2-1; TRBD2 matches 14 bases. The origin of this receptor is a woman aged 80 or over with active or convalescent COVID-19. CDR3 DNA sequence: TGCGCCAGCAGCCAAGATGGGACTAGCGGGAGATCCTACAATGAGCAGTTCTTC. It encodes CASSQDGTSGRSYNEQFF.